What follows is one T cell receptor (beta chain) and its context. The sample belongs to a study of blood T cell repertoires in COVID-19. The protocol was immunoSEQ multiplex PCR, while the TCRdb copy is restricted to in-frame clones and leaves out a portion. This sample has 120,000 to 150,000 clones, with about 87% found just once. The germline V gene has CDR1 SGDLS and CDR2 YYNGEE. The CDR3 contains 18 residues. The J segment lost 3 bases and the V segment lost 3 bases, leaving 9 bases of the junction unmatched. Sequencing input: peripheral blood. The rearrangement links TRBV9 to TRBJ2-6; 10 bases align to TRBD1. The sequence came from a woman aged 50 to 60 with acute or convalescent COVID-19. The CDR3 DNA reads TGTGCCAGCAGCGCCCGGGACAGGGGCCCAGGTGGGGCCAACGTCCTGACTTTC. This codes for CASSARDRGPGGANVLTF. Full variable domain (outside the CDR3, taken from reference TRBV9 and TRBJ2-6): DSGVTQTPKHLITATGQRVTLRCSPRSGDLSVYWYQQSLDQGLQFLIQYYNGEERAKGNILERFSAQQFPDLHSELNLSSLELGDSALYFCASSARDRGPGGANVLTFGAGSRLTVL.